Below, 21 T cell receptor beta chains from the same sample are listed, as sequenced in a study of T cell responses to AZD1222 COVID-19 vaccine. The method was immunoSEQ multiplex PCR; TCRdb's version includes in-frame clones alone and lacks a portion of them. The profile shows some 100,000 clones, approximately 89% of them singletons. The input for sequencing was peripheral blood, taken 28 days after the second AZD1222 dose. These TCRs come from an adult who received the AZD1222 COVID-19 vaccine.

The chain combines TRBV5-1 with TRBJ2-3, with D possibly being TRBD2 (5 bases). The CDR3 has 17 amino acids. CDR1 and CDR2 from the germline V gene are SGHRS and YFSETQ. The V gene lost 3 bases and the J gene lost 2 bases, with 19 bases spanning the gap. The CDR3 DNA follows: TGCGCCAGCAGCTCTGGCTTAAGCGGCTACCTCACAGATACGCAGTATTTT. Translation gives CASSSGLSGYLTDTQYF.

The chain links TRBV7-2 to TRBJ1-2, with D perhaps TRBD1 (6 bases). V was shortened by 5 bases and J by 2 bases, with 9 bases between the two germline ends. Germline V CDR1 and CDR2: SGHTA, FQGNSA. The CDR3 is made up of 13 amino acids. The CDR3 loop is CASSQGQNYGYTF. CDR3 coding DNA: TGTGCCAGCAGCCAAGGACAGAACTATGGCTACACCTTC.

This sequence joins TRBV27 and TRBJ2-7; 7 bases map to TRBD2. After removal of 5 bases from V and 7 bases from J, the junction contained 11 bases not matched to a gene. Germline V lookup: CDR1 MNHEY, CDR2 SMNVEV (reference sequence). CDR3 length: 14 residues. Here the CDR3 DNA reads TGTGCCAGCAGTACGCCGGGACTACCTCTGGAGCAGTACTTC. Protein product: CASSTPGLPLEQYF.

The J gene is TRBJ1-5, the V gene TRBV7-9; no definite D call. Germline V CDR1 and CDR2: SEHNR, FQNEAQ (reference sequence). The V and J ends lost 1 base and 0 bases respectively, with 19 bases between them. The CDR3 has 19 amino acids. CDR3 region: CASSLEFGHHLYSNQPQHF. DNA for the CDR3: TGTGCCAGCAGCTTAGAATTTGGCCACCACCTTTATAGCAATCAGCCCCAGCATTTT.

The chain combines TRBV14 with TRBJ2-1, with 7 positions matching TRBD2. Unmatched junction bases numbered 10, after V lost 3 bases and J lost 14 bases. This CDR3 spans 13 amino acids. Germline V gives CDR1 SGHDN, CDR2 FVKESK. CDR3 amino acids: CASSHERWTSKFF. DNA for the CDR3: TGTGCCAGCAGCCATGAGAGGTGGACTAGTAAGTTCTTC. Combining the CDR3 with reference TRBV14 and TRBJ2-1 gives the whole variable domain EAGVTQFPSHSVIEKGQTVTLRCDPISGHDNLYWYRRVMGKEIKFLLHFVKESKQDESGMPNNRFLAERTGGTYSTLKVQPAELEDSGVYFCASSHERWTSKFFGPGTRLTVL.

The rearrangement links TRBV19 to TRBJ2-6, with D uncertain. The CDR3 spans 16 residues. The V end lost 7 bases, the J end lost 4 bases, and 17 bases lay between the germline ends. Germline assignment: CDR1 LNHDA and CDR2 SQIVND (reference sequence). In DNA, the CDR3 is TGTGCCAGTAACTTAAACGGTTTAGGAGGGGCCAACGTCCTGACTTTC. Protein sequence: CASNLNGLGGANVLTF. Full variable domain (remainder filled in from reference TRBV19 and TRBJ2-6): DGGITQSPKYLFRKEGQNVTLSCEQNLNHDAMYWYRQDPGQGLRLIYYSQIVNDFQKGDIAEGYSVSREKKESFPLTVTSAQKNPTAFYLCASNLNGLGGANVLTFGAGSRLTVL.

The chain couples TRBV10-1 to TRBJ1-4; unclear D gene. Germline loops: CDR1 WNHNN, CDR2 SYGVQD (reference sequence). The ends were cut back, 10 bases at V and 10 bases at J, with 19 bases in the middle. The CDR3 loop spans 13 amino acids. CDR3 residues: CATRTERVGKLFF. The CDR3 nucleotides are TGCGCCACCCGGACGGAGCGGGTTGGAAAACTGTTTTTT.

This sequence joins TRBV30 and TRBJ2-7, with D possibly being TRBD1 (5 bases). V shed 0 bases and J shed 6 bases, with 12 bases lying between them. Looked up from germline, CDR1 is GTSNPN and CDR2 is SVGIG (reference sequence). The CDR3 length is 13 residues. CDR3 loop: CAWSVQGLGEQYF. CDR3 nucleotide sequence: TGTGCCTGGAGTGTCCAGGGTCTAGGCGAGCAGTACTTC.

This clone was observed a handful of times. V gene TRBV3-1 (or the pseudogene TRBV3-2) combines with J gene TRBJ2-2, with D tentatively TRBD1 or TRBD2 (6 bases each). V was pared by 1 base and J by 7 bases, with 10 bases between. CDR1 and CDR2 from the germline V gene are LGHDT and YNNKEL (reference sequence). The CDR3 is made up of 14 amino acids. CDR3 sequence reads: CASSQGGAGGELFF. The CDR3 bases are TGTGCCAGCAGCCAAGGGGGGGCCGGCGGGGAGCTGTTTTTT.

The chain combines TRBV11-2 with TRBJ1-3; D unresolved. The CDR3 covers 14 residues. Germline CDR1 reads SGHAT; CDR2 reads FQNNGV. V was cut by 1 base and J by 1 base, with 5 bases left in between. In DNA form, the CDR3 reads TGTGCCAGCAGCTTAGGATTATCTGGAAACACCATATATTTT. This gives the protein CASSLGLSGNTIYF.

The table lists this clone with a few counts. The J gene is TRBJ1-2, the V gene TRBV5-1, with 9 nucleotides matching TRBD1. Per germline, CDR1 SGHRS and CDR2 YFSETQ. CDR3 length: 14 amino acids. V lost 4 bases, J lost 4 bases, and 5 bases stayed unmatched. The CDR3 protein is CASSQGQGVYGYTF. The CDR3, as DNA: TGCGCCAGCAGCCAGGGACAGGGTGTCTATGGCTACACCTTC.

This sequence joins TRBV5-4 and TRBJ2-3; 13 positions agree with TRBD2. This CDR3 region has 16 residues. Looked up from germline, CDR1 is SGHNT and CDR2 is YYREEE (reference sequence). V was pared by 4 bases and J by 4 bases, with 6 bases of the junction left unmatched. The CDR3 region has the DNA TGTGCCAGCAGCCCCGGGGGACTAGCGGGATCAGATACGCAGTATTTT. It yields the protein CASSPGGLAGSDTQYF.

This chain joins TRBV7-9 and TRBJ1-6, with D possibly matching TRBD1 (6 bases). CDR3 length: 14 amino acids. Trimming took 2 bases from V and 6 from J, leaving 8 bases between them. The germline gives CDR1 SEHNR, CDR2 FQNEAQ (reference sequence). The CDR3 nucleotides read TGTGCCAGCAGCTTACCAGGGGTTAATTCACCCCTCCACTTT. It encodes CASSLPGVNSPLHF.

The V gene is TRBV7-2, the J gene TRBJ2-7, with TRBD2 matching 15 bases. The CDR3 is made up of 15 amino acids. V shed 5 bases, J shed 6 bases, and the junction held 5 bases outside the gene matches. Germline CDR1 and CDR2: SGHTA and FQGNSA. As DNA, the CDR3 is TGTGCCAGCAGCCCCGGACTAGCGGGAGGGGGCGAGCAGTACTTC. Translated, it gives CASSPGLAGGGEQYF.

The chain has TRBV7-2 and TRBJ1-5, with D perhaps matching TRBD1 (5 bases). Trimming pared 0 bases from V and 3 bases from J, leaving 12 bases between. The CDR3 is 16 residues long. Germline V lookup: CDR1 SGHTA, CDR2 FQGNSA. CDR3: CASSLASGGYNQPQHF. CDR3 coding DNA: TGTGCCAGCAGCTTAGCGTCGGGGGGGTACAATCAGCCCCAGCATTTT.

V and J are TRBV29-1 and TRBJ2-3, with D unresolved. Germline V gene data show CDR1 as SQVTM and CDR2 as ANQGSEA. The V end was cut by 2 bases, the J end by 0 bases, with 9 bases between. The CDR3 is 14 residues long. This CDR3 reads CSVEWTTSTDTQYF. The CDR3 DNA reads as TGCAGCGTTGAATGGACGACCAGCACAGATACGCAGTATTTT.

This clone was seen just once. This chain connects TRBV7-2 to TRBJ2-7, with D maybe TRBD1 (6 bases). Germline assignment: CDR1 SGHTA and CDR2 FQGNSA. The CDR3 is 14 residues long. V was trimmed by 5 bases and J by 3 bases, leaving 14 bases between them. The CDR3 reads CASSLAGAGYEQYF. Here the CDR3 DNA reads TGTGCCAGCAGCCTCGCAGGGGCCGGCTACGAGCAGTACTTC.

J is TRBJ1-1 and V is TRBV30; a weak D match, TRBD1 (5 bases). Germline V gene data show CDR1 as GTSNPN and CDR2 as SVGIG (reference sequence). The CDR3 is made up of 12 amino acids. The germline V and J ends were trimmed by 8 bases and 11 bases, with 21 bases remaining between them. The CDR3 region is CAGTPGSQKAFF. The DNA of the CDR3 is TGTGCCGGGACCCCGGGTTCCCAGAAGGCTTTCTTT.

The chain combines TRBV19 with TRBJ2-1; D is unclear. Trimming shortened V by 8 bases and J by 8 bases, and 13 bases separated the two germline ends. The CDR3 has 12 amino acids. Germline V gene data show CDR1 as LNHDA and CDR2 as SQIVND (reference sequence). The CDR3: CASAPGVHEQFF. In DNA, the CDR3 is TGTGCCAGTGCCCCCGGCGTTCATGAGCAGTTCTTC.

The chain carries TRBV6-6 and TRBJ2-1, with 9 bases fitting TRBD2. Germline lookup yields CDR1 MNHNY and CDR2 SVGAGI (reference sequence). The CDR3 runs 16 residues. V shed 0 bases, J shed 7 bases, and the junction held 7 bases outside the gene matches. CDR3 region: CASSYSRAGGQNEQFF. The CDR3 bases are TGTGCCAGCAGTTACTCTAGAGCGGGGGGACAAAATGAGCAGTTCTTC.

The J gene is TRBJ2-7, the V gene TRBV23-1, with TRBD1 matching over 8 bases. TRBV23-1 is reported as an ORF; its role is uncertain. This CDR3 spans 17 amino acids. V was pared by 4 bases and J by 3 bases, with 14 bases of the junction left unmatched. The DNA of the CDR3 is TGCGCCAGCAGTCCCTGGACAGGGCTATTGACCAACTACGAGCAGTACTTC. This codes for CASSPWTGLLTNYEQYF.